This entry concerns a single TCR beta chain. Germline and junction disagree at one end, which may indicate a read error. This record belongs to a study of blood T cell repertoires in COVID-19. Study-wide context: COVID-19 samples, acute and convalescent, were from the United States, Italy and Spain. T cells, B-cell-depleted T cells, or PBMCs provided the cDNA or gDNA that served as material.

This CDR3 is 16 amino acids long. Germline V gene data show CDR1 as KGHDR and CDR2 as SFDVKD. Study processing details: Estimation of nucleated cell counts relied on the amplification of reference gene primers. Libraries were prepared by immunoSEQ multiplex PCR; TCRdb keeps only in-frame clonotypes and omits some of them. V and J calls and clone size are those listed in that table; D and trimming were worked out from the DNA. The sample holds 100,000 to 150,000 clones; roughly 80% are singletons and the top ten take around 1.4%. This clonotype was obtained from a man aged 55 to 69 with acute or convalescent COVID-19. The specimen was peripheral blood. This sequence joins TRBV24-1 and TRBJ1-2, with 7 positions matching TRBD1. For the CDR3, the DNA is TGTGCCACCAGTGACCGAGACAGGGAATCTAACTATGACTACACCTTC. Amino acids: CATSDRDRESNYDYTF.